The rows below give T cell receptor beta chains drawn from one sample of a study of cytomegalovirus exposure and HLA in healthy donors. Measured with immunoSEQ multiplex PCR; TCRdb has only the in-frame clones, and not every one. The data show about 150,000 clones, about 82% seen once. What was sequenced was PBMCs. The origin of the receptors is a woman aged 50 to 60 in good health and CMV-seropositive. Each CDR3 is given with its conserved first and last residue. D genes are given only for firm matches. Some rows mark clone size as missing; the rest say once, few, many or name a class of expanded clone.

abundance	d_gene	j_gene	v_gene	CDR3nt	CDR3aa
NA	TRBD1	TRBJ1-1	TRBV18	TGTGCCAGCTCACCACCCGGGACAGGGGGCCATGAAGCTTTCTTT	CASSPPGTGGHEAFF
NA	TRBD1	TRBJ2-5	TRBV9	TGTGCCAGCAGTCTGACAGGGCGCCAAGAGACCCAGTACTTC	CASSLTGRQETQYF
NA	NA	TRBJ2-1	TRBV28	TGTGCCAGCAGCCCTACAGCGGACAATGAGCAGTTCTTC	CASSPTADNEQFF
few	TRBD2	TRBJ2-3	TRBV2	TGTGCCAGCAGGGTAGAGCGGGACCTCACAGATACGCAGTATTTT	CASRVERDLTDTQYF
NA	TRBD1	TRBJ2-7	TRBV28	TGTGCCAGCAGACCCCGACAGGGGTCGCCCTACGAGCAGTACTTC	CASRPRQGSPYEQYF
NA	NA	TRBJ1-2	TRBV19	TGTGCCAGTAGTACGGGGACGGGAGCTAACTATGGCTACACCTTC	CASSTGTGANYGYTF
once	NA	TRBJ2-5	TRBV5-4	TGTGCCAGCAGTTTCCCTCAAGAGACCCAGTACTTC	CASSFPQETQYF
NA	NA	TRBJ1-2	TRBV9	TGTGCCAGCAACGTAAGGGGAGGGACGGAGGGAGATGGCTACACCTTC	CASNVRGGTEGDGYTF
NA	NA	TRBJ2-7	TRBV6-1	TGTGCCAGCAGCCCCGACAGCGACTACGAGCAGTACTTC	CASSPDSDYEQYF
few	TRBD1	TRBJ1-6	TRBV7-2	TGTGCCAGCAGCCAGACAGGGAACCCTTCACCCCTCCACTTT	CASSQTGNPSPLHF
NA	NA	TRBJ2-5	TRBV21-1	TGTGCCAGCAGAAACGAGCGGGGCCCCCGGACCCAGTACTTC	CASRNERGPRTQYF
NA	NA	TRBJ2-7	TRBV19	TGTGCCAGTAGTATAGTCGGGGTAAGGACGGCCGGAGGGGAGCAGTACTTC	CASSIVGVRTAGGEQYF
NA	NA	TRBJ1-3	TRBV6-6	TGTGCCAGCAGTTTAGGAAACACCATATATTTT	CASSLGNTIYF
once	TRBD1	TRBJ1-2	TRBV27	TGTGCCAGCAGTTGGACAGGGGACTATGGCTACACCTTC	CASSWTGDYGYTF
NA	NA	TRBJ1-6	TRBV21-1	TGTGCCCTAACCAAAACTCTGACAGGGAGTCATTCACCCCTCCACTTT	CALTKTLTGSHSPLHF
NA	TRBD2	TRBJ2-2	TRBV5-6	TGTGCCAGCGGGCAGCGGGGGCGCATGAACACCGGGGAGCTGTTTTTT	CASGQRGRMNTGELFF
NA	TRBD1	TRBJ1-2	TRBV9	TGTGCCAGCAGCGCCACCGGGACAGGGACTGGCTACACCTTC	CASSATGTGTGYTF
NA	NA	TRBJ1-2	TRBV28	TGTGCCAGCAGTTTATTGGGCCCTAACTATGGCTACACCTTC	CASSLLGPNYGYTF
NA	TRBD1	TRBJ1-2	TRBV19	TGTGCCAGTAGTATAAAATCCGGGACAGGCTATGGCTACACCTTC	CASSIKSGTGYGYTF
NA	TRBD2	TRBJ2-2	TRBV11-2	TGTGCCAGCAGCCCTAGGACTAGCGGGAGAGTAGAGGCCACCGGGGAGCTGTTTTTT	CASSPRTSGRVEATGELFF
NA	NA	TRBJ2-6	TRBV19	TGTGCCAGTAGTATAGGGGGGGTTCCTGGGGCCAACGTCCTGACTTTC	CASSIGGVPGANVLTF
NA	NA	TRBJ2-3	TRBV7-2	TGTGCCAGCGGGTCGAGGGACACCACAGATACGCAGTATTTT	CASGSRDTTDTQYF